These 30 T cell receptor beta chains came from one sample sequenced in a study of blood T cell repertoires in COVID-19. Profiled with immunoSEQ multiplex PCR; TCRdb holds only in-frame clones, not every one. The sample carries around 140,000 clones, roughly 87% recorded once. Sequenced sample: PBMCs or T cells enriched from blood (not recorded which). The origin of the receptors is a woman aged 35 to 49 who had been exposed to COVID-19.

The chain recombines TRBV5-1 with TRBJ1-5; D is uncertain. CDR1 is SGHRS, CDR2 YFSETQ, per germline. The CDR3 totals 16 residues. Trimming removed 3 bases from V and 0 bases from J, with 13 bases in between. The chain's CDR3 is CASSSRVQYSNQPQHF. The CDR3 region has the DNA TGCGCCAGCAGCTCCCGGGTTCAGTATAGCAATCAGCCCCAGCATTTT.

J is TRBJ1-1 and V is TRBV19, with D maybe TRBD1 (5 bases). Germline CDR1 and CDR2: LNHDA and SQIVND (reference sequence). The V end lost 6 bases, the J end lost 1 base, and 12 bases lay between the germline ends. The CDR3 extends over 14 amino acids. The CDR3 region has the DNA TGTGCCAGTAGAAGCCGGGGGACGAACACTGAAGCTTTCTTT. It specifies CASRSRGTNTEAFF.

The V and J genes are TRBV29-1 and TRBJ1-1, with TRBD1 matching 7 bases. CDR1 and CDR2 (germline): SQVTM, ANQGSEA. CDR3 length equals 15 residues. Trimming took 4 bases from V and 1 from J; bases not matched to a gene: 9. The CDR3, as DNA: TGCAGCGTTGGGGGACAGATATTTGAGAACACTGAAGCTTTCTTT. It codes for CSVGGQIFENTEAFF.

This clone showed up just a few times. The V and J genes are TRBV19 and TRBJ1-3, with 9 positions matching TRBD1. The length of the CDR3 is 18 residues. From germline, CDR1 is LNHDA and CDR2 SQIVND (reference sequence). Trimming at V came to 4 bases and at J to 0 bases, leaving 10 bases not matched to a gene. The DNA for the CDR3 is TGTGCCAGTAGTACCGGACAGGGGTCCTTCACCTCTGGAAACACCATATATTTT. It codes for CASSTGQGSFTSGNTIYF. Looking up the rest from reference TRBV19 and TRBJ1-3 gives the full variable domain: DGGITQSPKYLFRKEGQNVTLSCEQNLNHDAMYWYRQDPGQGLRLIYYSQIVNDFQKGDIAEGYSVSREKKESFPLTVTSAQKNPTAFYLCASSTGQGSFTSGNTIYFGEGSWLTVV.

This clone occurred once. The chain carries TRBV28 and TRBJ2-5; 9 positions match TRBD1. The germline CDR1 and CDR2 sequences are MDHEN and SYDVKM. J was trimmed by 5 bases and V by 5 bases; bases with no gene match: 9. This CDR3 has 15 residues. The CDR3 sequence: CASSPDRGAWETQYF. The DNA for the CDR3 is TGTGCCAGCAGTCCAGACAGGGGGGCTTGGGAGACCCAGTACTTC. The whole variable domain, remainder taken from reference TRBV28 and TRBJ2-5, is DVKVTQSSRYLVKRTGEKVFLECVQDMDHENMFWYRQDPGLGLRLIYFSYDVKMKEKGDIPEGYSVSREKKERFSLILESASTNQTSMYLCASSPDRGAWETQYFGPGTRLLVL.

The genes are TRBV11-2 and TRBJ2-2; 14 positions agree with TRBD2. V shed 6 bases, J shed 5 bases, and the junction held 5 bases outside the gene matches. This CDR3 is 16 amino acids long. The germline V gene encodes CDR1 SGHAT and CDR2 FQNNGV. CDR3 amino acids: CASRGLAGVETGELFF. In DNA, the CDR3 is TGTGCCAGCAGGGGACTAGCGGGAGTAGAGACCGGGGAGCTGTTTTTT. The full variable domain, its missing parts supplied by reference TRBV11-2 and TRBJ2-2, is EAGVAQSPRYKIIEKRQSVAFWCNPISGHATLYWYQQILGQGPKLLIQFQNNGVVDDSQLPKDRFSAERLKGVDSTLKIQPAKLEDSAVYLCASRGLAGVETGELFFGEGSRLTVL.

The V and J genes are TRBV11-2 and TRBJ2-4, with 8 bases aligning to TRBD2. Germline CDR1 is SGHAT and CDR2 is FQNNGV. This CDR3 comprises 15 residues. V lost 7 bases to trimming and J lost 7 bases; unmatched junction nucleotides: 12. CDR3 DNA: TGTGCCAGCATACCACCCGGGGGGGGGTTTAACATTCAGTACTTC. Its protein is CASIPPGGGFNIQYF.

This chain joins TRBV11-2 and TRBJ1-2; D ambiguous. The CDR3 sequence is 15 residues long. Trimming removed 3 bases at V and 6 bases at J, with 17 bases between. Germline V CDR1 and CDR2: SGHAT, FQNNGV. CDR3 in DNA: TGTGCCAGCAGCTTCACCTATGGGCAGGAGGATGGCTACACCTTC. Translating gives CASSFTYGQEDGYTF.

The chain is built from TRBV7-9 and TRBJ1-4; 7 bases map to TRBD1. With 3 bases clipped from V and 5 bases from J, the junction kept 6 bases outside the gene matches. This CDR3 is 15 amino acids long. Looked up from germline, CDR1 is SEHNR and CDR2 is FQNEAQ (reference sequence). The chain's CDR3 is CASSFSGTENEKLFF. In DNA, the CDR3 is TGTGCCAGCAGCTTTTCCGGGACAGAGAATGAAAAACTGTTTTTT.

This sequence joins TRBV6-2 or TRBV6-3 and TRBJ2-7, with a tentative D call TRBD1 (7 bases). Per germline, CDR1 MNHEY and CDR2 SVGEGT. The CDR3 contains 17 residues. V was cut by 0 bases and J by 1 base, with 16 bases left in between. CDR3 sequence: CASSYSIGRGESYEQYF. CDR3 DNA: TGTGCCAGCAGTTACTCGATTGGCAGGGGGGAATCCTACGAGCAGTACTTC.

CDR3: CASRPRTSGHGEQYF. CDR3 coding DNA: TGTGCCAGCAGACCACGGACTAGCGGACACGGCGAGCAGTACTTC. The chain couples TRBV28 to TRBJ2-7, with TRBD2 identical over 10 bases. Germline V CDR1 and CDR2: MDHEN, SYDVKM. V lost 6 bases to trimming and J lost 6 bases; unmatched junction nucleotides: 11. This CDR3 has 15 residues.

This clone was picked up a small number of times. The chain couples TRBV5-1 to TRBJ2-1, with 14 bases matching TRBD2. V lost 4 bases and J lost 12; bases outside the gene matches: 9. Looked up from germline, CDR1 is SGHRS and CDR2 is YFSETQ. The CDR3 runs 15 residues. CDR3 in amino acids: CASSQRLAGGPGQFF. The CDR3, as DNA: TGCGCCAGCAGCCAAAGACTAGCGGGAGGGCCGGGGCAGTTCTTC.

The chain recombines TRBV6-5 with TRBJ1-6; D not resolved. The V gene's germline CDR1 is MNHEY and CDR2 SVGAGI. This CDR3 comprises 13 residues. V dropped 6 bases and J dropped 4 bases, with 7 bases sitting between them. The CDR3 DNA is TGTGCCAGCAGAAGGAGATATAATTCACCCCTCCACTTT. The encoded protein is CASRRRYNSPLHF.

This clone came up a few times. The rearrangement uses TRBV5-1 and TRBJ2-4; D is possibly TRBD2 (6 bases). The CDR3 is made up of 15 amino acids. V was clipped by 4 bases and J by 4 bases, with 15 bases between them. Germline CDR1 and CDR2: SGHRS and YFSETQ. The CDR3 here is CASSQTGGAKNIQYF. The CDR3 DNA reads TGCGCCAGCAGCCAAACTGGAGGGGCTAAAAACATTCAGTACTTC.

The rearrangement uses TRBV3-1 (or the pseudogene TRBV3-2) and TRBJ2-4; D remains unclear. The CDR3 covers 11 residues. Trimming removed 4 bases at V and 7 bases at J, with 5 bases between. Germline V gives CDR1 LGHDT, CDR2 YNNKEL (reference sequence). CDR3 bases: TGTGCCAGCAGCCCCTGTAACATTCAGTACTTC. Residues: CASSPCNIQYF.

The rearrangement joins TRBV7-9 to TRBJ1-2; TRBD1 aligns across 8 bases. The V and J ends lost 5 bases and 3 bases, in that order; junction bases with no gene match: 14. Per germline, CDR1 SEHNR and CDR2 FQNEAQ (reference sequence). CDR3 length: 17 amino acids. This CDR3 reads CASSRAPGGGADYGYTF. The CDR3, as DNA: TGTGCCAGCAGCCGTGCCCCAGGGGGCGGTGCTGACTATGGCTACACCTTC.

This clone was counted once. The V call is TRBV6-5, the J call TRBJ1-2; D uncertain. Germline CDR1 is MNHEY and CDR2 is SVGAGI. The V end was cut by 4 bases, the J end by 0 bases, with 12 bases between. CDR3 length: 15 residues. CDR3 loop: CASSWTGISNYGYTF. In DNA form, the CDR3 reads TGTGCCAGCAGTTGGACCGGGATATCTAACTATGGCTACACCTTC.

The CDR3 loop reads CASSGKRPRWGYTF. In DNA form, the CDR3 reads TGTGCCAGCAGTGGTAAGAGGCCTCGGTGGGGCTACACCTTC. V gene TRBV27 combines with J gene TRBJ1-2; D is undetermined. This CDR3 is 14 amino acids long. Germline V gene lookup returns CDR1 MNHEY and CDR2 SMNVEV (reference sequence). The V end was cut by 5 bases, the J end by 8 bases, with 18 bases between.

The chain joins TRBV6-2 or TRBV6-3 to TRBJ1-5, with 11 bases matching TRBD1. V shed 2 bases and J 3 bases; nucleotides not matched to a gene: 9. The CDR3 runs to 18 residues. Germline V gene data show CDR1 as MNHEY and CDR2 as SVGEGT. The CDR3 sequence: CASSYPRTGGLFNQPQHF. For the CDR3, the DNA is TGTGCCAGCAGTTACCCGAGGACAGGGGGCCTCTTCAATCAGCCCCAGCATTTT.

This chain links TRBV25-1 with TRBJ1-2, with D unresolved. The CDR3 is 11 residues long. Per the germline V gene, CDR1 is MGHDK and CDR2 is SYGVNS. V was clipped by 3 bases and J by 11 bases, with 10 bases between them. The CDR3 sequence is CASSDPTGYTF. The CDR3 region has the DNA TGTGCCAGCAGTGACCCGACGGGGTACACCTTC.

This CDR3 reads CASSKPTGQGGYTF. CDR3 nucleotides: TGTGCCAGCAGCAAGCCAACCGGACAGGGAGGCTACACCTTC. J is TRBJ1-2 and V is TRBV21-1; no check of the table's D call, TRBD1, against the DNA was made. TRBV21-1 is tagged as a pseudogene. This CDR3 region has 14 residues.

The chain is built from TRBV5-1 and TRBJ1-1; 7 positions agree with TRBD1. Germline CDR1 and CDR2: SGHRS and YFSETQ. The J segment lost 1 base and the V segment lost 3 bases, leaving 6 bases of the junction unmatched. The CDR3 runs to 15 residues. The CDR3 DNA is TGCGCCAGCAGCTCACAGGGGTGGGCGAACACTGAAGCTTTCTTT. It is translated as CASSSQGWANTEAFF.

The CDR3 protein is CASSVDPGAAGYTF. The CDR3 coding sequence is TGTGCCAGCAGCGTAGACCCAGGGGCGGCTGGCTACACCTTC. This chain connects TRBV9 to TRBJ1-2; D is perhaps TRBD1 (6 bases). CDR1 and CDR2 (germline): SGDLS, YYNGEE. V lost 0 bases and J 7 bases, leaving 13 bases between the germline ends. This CDR3 is built from 14 residues. Together with reference TRBV9 and TRBJ1-2, the CDR3 gives the full variable domain: DSGVTQTPKHLITATGQRVTLRCSPRSGDLSVYWYQQSLDQGLQFLIQYYNGEERAKGNILERFSAQQFPDLHSELNLSSLELGDSALYFCASSVDPGAAGYTFGSGTRLTVV.

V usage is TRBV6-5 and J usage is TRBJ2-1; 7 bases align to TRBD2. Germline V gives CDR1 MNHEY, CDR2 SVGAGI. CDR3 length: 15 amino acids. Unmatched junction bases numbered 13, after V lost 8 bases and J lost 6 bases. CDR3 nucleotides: TGTGCCAGCCTCCGGCTAGCGGCCTCGGGCAATGAGCAGTTCTTC. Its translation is CASLRLAASGNEQFF.

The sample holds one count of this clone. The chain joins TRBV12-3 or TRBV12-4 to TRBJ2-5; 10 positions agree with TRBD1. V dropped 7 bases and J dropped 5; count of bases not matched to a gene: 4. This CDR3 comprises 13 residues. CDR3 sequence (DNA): TGTGCCAGCACCCGGGACAGGGGTGAGACCCAGTACTTC. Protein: CASTRDRGETQYF.

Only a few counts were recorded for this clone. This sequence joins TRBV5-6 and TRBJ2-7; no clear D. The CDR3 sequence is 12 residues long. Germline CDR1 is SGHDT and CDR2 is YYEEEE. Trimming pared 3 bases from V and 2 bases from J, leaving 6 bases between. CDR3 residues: CASSYDTYEQYF. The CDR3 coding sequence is TGTGCCAGCAGCTATGACACCTACGAGCAGTACTTC.

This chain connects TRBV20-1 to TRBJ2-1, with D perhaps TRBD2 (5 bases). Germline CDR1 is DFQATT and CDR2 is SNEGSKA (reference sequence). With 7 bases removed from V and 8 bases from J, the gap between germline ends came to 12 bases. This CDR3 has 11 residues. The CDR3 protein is CSGLRGYEQFF. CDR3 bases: TGCAGTGGATTGAGAGGGTATGAGCAGTTCTTC.

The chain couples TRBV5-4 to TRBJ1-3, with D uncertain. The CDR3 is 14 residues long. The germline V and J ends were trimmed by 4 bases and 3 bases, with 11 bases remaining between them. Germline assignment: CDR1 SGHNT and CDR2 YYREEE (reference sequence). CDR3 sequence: CASSPTTSGNTIYF. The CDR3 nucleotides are TGTGCCAGCAGCCCAACGACAAGTGGAAACACCATATATTTT.

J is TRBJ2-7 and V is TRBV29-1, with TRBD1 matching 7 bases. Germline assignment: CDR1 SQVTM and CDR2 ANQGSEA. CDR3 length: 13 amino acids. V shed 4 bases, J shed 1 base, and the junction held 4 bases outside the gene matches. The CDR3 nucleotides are TGCAGCGTTGGACAGGGACCTTCCTACGAGCAGTACTTC. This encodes CSVGQGPSYEQYF.

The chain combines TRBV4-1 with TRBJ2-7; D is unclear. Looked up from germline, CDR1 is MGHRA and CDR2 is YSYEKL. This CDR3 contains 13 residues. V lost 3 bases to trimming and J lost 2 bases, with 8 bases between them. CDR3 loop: CASSQGPAYEQYF. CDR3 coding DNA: TGCGCCAGCAGCCAGGGCCCCGCCTACGAGCAGTACTTC.